This T cell receptor beta chain was found in a study of T cells expressing NK-cell markers. Overall study: Sorted CD3+CD56+NKG2C+, CD3+CD56+NKG2C- and CD3+CD56-NKG2C+ T cells provided the TCR beta repertoires.

With regard to this clonotype: The antigen is not known.

Findings and limits, study-wide: There were a few donors in whom these clonotypes also led the CD3+CD56-NKG2C+ fraction.

As the method of synthesis, 5'RACE template switching with UMIs yielded TCR beta cDNA. Each CDR3 protein gets one entry in TCRdb, which reprocessed the 5' RACE reads and gives no DNA. This sample's clone table lists 350,000 to 450,000 distinct CDR3 sequences. The V gene's germline CDR1 is ENHRY and CDR2 SYGVKD. The CDR3 is 14 amino acids. The chain is built from TRBV10-3 and TRBJ1-6. This clonotype was obtained from a man aged 18 to 69 in good health. Sequenced: blood T cells: a sorted CD56 or NKG2C T cell subset, CD4+ or CD8+ T cells, or bulk PBMC T cells (not recorded which). The CDR3 region is CAIMSEYYNSPLHF.